This TCR beta chain was profiled in a study of blood T cell repertoires in COVID-19. For the study at large: Spain, Italy and the United States supplied samples that represented acute and convalescent COVID-19. T cells, B-cell-depleted T cells, or PBMCs supplied cDNA or gDNA.

In the authors' methods: Reference gene primer amplification gave estimated nucleated cell counts. Clones were sequenced by immunoSEQ multiplex PCR, and TCRdb holds only the in-frame ones, with some missing. That table is the source of V, J and clone size, and D and trimming were worked out from the DNA. Among fewer than 200,000 clones listed, 70% to 90% were seen once. The CDR3 covers 18 residues. CDR1 and CDR2 from the germline V gene are KGHSH and LQKENI. V was clipped by 3 bases and J by 0 bases; unmatched bases: 12. Sequencing was done on a sample of peripheral blood. The TCR originated in a man in his forties or fifties with acute or convalescent COVID-19. This rearrangement joins TRBV18 to TRBJ1-1; 8 bases map to TRBD1. The CDR3 region is CASSPDPGQENMNTEAFF. CDR3 nucleotides: TGTGCCAGCTCACCCGATCCGGGACAGGAAAACATGAACACTGAAGCTTTCTTT.